These 4 T cell receptor beta chains were all obtained from the same sample, sequenced in a study of vaccination and CD4 T cells after COVID-19. These TCRs are of unknown antigen specificity. An Oncomine TCR Beta short-read assay was used to sequence the DNA from cultured CD4+ T cells. TCRdb independently ran MiXCR on the PCR reads; one entry per CDR3 protein. The repertoire holds 17,000 or so distinct CDR3 sequences, with roughly 30% as singletons. The treatment denotes: roughly 10-day PBMC culture with coronavirus spike peptide pools or control peptides (ViraFEST assay). Source material: cultured CD4+ T cells from blood. Receptors were obtained from a human donor with COVID-19.

This clonotype was observed a few times. The J gene is TRBJ1-5, the V gene TRBV2; D ambiguous. CDR3 length: 14 residues. V was pared by 6 bases and J by 1 base, with 10 bases between. Per the germline V gene, CDR1 is SNHLY and CDR2 is FYNNEI. In DNA form, the CDR3 reads TGTGCCAGCAGCAAAGACAAGAGCAATCAGCCCCAGCATTTT. This gives the protein CASSKDKSNQPQHF.

This clonotype was counted a few times. This sequence joins TRBV19 and TRBJ1-5; D not resolved. CDR1 is LNHDA and CDR2 is SQIVND in the germline V gene (reference sequence). Trimming stripped 3 bases from V and 3 bases from J, with 15 bases between. The CDR3 totals 16 residues. CDR3 DNA: TGTGCCAGTAGTATCAATCCCGGCCAGGCCAATCAGCCCCAGCATTTT. Protein: CASSINPGQANQPQHF.

The J gene is TRBJ2-3, the V gene TRBV20-1, with a possible D match to TRBD2 (5 bases). The CDR3 spans 12 residues. V lost 7 bases and J 2 bases, leaving 10 bases between the germline ends. Germline-derived CDR1 and CDR2 are DFQATT and SNEGSKA (reference sequence). The CDR3 is CSDQRPTDTQYF. CDR3 DNA sequence: TGCAGTGACCAGCGGCCCACAGATACGCAGTATTTT.

The chain recombines TRBV5-6 with TRBJ2-2, with D maybe TRBD2 (6 bases). The germline V and J ends were trimmed by 4 bases and 1 base, with 11 bases remaining between them. The CDR3 consists of 15 residues. Looked up from germline, CDR1 is SGHDT and CDR2 is YYEEEE. DNA for the CDR3: TGTGCCAGCAGCCCCGCCGGGGGGAACACCGGGGAGCTGTTTTTT. Protein sequence: CASSPAGGNTGELFF.